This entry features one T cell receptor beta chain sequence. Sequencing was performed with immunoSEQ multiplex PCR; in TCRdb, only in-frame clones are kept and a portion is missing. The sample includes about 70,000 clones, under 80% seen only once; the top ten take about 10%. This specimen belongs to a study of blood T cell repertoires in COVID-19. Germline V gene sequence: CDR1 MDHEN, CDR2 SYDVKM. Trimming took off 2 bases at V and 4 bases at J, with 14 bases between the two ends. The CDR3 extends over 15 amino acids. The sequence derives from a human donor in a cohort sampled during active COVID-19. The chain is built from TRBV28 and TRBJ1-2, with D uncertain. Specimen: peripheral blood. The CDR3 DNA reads TGTGCCAGCAGTTTACGATTGCAGGAACCCTATGGCTACACCTTC. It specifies CASSLRLQEPYGYTF.